Detailed here is one T cell receptor beta chain. The CDR3 is made up of 15 amino acids. The junction had 8 bases not matched to a gene; V was cut back by 6 bases and J by 5 bases. Germline V gives CDR1 SNHLY, CDR2 FYNNEI. The data originate from a study of blood T cell repertoires in COVID-19. Profiled with immunoSEQ multiplex PCR; TCRdb holds only in-frame clones, not every one. Of 50,000 to 65,000 clones in the sample, 70% to 90% were seen once. The sequence was collected from a man aged 45-65 years with active COVID-19. V is TRBV2 and J is TRBJ2-3, with TRBD2 identical over 10 bases. Sequenced sample: peripheral blood. In nucleotides, the CDR3 is TGTGCCAGCAGCTCCCTAGCGGGGGCGCTAGATACGCAGTATTTT. It encodes CASSSLAGALDTQYF.